Below are 27 T cell receptor beta chains sequenced from a single sample in a study of spatial heterogeneity in lung cancer. Time point specified: sample taken at primary tumor resection. Whole RNA, which was extracted from tumor, nontumor lung tissue or frozen PBMC, was sequenced without any cell sorting. From the 5' RACE reads, TCRdb called clonotypes with MiXCR, one entry per CDR3 protein. The table has 60,000 to 90,000 distinct CDR3 sequences, about an eighth seen once; the top ten hold roughly 6.9%. Sequencing was performed on PBMCs, taken at surgery. All receptors derive from a male donor with early-stage non-small cell lung cancer.

In its sample, this clonotype was seen a few times. The chain carries TRBV20-1 and TRBJ2-3; D is ambiguous. V was clipped by 1 base and J by 4 bases, with 9 bases between them. This CDR3 has 13 amino acids. CDR1 is DFQATT and CDR2 is SNEGSKA in the germline V gene (reference sequence). The CDR3 loop is CSARALYSDTQYF. CDR3 nucleotide sequence: TGCAGTGCTAGAGCCCTATATTCAGATACGCAGTATTTT.

The chain carries TRBV28 and TRBJ1-1; the D gene is possibly TRBD1 (5 bases). V lost 10 bases and J 0 bases, leaving 18 bases between the germline ends. Germline-derived CDR1 and CDR2 are MDHEN and SYDVKM. This CDR3 comprises 15 residues. DNA of the CDR3: TGTGCCACCCAAGGGGACCTTCGCATGAACACTGAAGCTTTCTTT. The encoded protein is CATQGDLRMNTEAFF.

This clonotype showed up just a few times. The gene calls are TRBV9 and TRBJ1-1; the D is unclear. The CDR3 is 13 amino acids. Trimming removed 3 bases at V and 3 bases at J, with 9 bases between. CDR1 is SGDLS and CDR2 is YYNGEE in the germline V gene. The CDR3 DNA sequence: TGTGCCAGCAGCGGTGGGGAGTACACTGAAGCTTTCTTT. Translated: CASSGGEYTEAFF.

There are a few counts of this clonotype. The rearrangement joins TRBV12-3 or TRBV12-4 to TRBJ2-1; 7 nucleotides line up with TRBD2. The V gene end was trimmed by 8 bases and the J gene end by 8 bases; junction bases not matched to a gene: 3. The CDR3 extends over 11 amino acids. The CDR3 sequence: CASDSGYEQFF. The CDR3 bases are TGTGCCAGCGATAGCGGGTATGAGCAGTTCTTC.

In regard to this clonotype: A much bigger clone sits one base away, suggesting this may be a read error. The chain has TRBV7-8 and TRBJ2-7; D is ambiguous. V was trimmed by 5 bases and J by 3 bases, leaving 8 bases between them. The CDR3 spans 12 residues. Germline assignment: CDR1 SGHVS and CDR2 FQNEAQ. CDR3 amino acids: CASSEEVYEQYF. The DNA for the CDR3 is TGTGCCAGCAGCGAAGAGGTCTACGAGCAGTACTTC.

The rearrangement uses TRBV6-1 and TRBJ2-7; a weak D match, TRBD2 (5 bases). Germline V gene sequence: CDR1 MNHNS, CDR2 SASEGT. The length of the CDR3 is 14 residues. Trimming took off 5 bases at V and 0 bases at J, with 11 bases between the two ends. The CDR3 region has the DNA TGTGCCAGCAGTCATCGGACTCACTCCTACGAGCAGTACTTC. This codes for CASSHRTHSYEQYF.

This clonotype was found many times. V usage is TRBV13 and J usage is TRBJ2-3; 9 bases agree with TRBD2. V gave up 5 bases and J gave up 4 bases; unmatched junction bases: 10. The CDR3 is made up of 16 amino acids. Germline V gives CDR1 PRHDT, CDR2 FYEKMQ (reference sequence). The CDR3 reads CASSPSTSGGPDTQYF. The CDR3 DNA reads as TGTGCCAGCAGCCCCTCGACTAGCGGTGGGCCAGATACGCAGTATTTT.

The genes are TRBV2 and TRBJ1-5, with 9 bases identical to TRBD1. J was trimmed by 4 bases and V by 6 bases; bases with no gene match: 4. Germline V gene data show CDR1 as SNHLY and CDR2 as FYNNEI. The CDR3 totals 14 residues. The CDR3, as DNA: TGTGCCAGCAGAGATGGACAGGGGAATCAGCCCCAGCATTTT. This codes for CASRDGQGNQPQHF.

The chain is built from TRBV5-5 and TRBJ1-2; D is possibly TRBD1 (5 bases). The germline V and J ends were trimmed by 6 bases and 8 bases, with 17 bases remaining between them. This CDR3 has 13 amino acids. CDR1 is SGHKS and CDR2 is YYEKEE in the germline V gene (reference sequence). CDR3 coding DNA: TGTGCCAGCAACCCGGGAACAGGTCTGGGCTACACCTTC. Its protein product is CASNPGTGLGYTF. The entire variable domain, with the rest obtained from reference TRBV5-5 and TRBJ1-2, is as follows: DAGVTQSPTHLIKTRGQQVTLRCSPISGHKSVSWYQQVLGQGPQFIFQYYEKEERGRGNFPDRFSARQFPNYSSELNVNALLLGDSALYLCASNPGTGLGYTFGSGTRLTVV.

The sample holds a few counts of this clonotype. The chain joins TRBV24-1 to TRBJ2-1, with D possibly called TRBD1 or TRBD2 (5 bases each). The CDR3 length is 17 residues. Germline CDR1 is KGHDR and CDR2 is SFDVKD. Deletions cut 2 bases from V and 6 bases from J, with 19 bases between. The CDR3 loop is CATSDWLRDEWVNEQFF. In DNA form, the CDR3 reads TGTGCCACCAGTGATTGGCTCCGGGACGAGTGGGTCAATGAGCAGTTCTTC.

This clonotype was found a few times. The V and J genes are TRBV9 and TRBJ2-1; D ambiguous. The CDR3 has 13 amino acids. Germline V lookup: CDR1 SGDLS, CDR2 YYNGEE. The V end lost 2 bases, the J end lost 7 bases, and 10 bases lay between the germline ends. CDR3 protein: CASSVDTWNEQFF. The CDR3 region has the DNA TGTGCCAGCAGCGTTGACACCTGGAATGAGCAGTTCTTC.

Only a few counts were recorded for this clonotype. The chain recombines TRBV12-3 or TRBV12-4 with TRBJ2-7; D is perhaps TRBD2 (6 bases). The CDR3 totals 16 residues. With 0 bases removed from V and 0 bases from J, the gap between germline ends came to 12 bases. The CDR3 protein is CASSLADGSLSYEQYF. As DNA, the CDR3 is TGTGCCAGCAGTTTAGCCGACGGGAGCCTCTCCTACGAGCAGTACTTC.

The table lists this clonotype with many counts. This rearrangement joins TRBV10-3 to TRBJ2-5; TRBD1 or TRBD2 may be the D gene (6 bases each). The CDR3 has 17 residues. The germline V gene has CDR1 ENHRY and CDR2 SYGVKD. Trimming took off 0 bases at V and 5 bases at J, with 19 bases between the two ends. CDR3 loop: CAISESTSGGRRETQYF. The DNA of the CDR3 is TGTGCCATCAGTGAGTCGACCTCCGGGGGCCGTAGGGAGACCCAGTACTTC.

This clonotype showed up many times. The chain links TRBV27 to TRBJ2-7; TRBD2 aligns across 8 bases. V was clipped by 5 bases and J by 3 bases; unmatched bases: 3. The CDR3 has 13 amino acids. Germline-derived CDR1 and CDR2 are MNHEY and SMNVEV (reference sequence). This CDR3 reads CASSRSGSYEQYF. The CDR3 DNA sequence: TGTGCCAGCAGTAGGAGCGGGAGCTACGAGCAGTACTTC.

This clonotype has at least ten counts. This chain joins TRBV7-6 and TRBJ2-7; TRBD1 matches 9 bases. CDR3 length: 14 residues. Losses at the gene ends were 5 bases for V and 3 bases for J; bases not matched to a gene: 5. CDR1 is SGHVS, CDR2 FNYEAQ, per germline. The CDR3 coding sequence is TGTGCCAGCAGCCCCCGGGACAGGGACTACGAGCAGTACTTC. This sequence encodes CASSPRDRDYEQYF.

The J gene is TRBJ2-1, the V gene TRBV7-2; D perhaps matches TRBD1 (6 bases). The CDR3 extends over 13 amino acids. The V and J ends lost 3 bases and 9 bases respectively, with 12 bases between them. CDR1 is SGHTA, CDR2 FQGNSA, per germline. The CDR3 region is CASSLNRAVEQFF. The DNA for the CDR3 is TGTGCCAGCAGCTTGAACAGGGCTGTTGAGCAGTTCTTC.

This clonotype occurred once. The chain carries TRBV7-2 and TRBJ2-1; 8 nucleotides align to TRBD1. Trimming took 1 base from V and 8 from J; bases not matched to a gene: 4. CDR1 SGHTA and CDR2 FQGNSA come from the germline V gene. The CDR3 covers 14 residues. CDR3 in amino acids: CASSLGGQGYEQFF. The CDR3 coding sequence is TGTGCCAGCAGCTTAGGAGGACAGGGCTATGAGCAGTTCTTC.

This clonotype was seen many times. This chain joins TRBV5-1 and TRBJ2-5, with 9 bases aligning to TRBD2. Looked up from germline, CDR1 is SGHRS and CDR2 is YFSETQ. This CDR3 comprises 14 residues. The ends lost 3 bases at V and 5 bases at J; junction bases unmatched: 5. CDR3 nucleotides: TGCGCCAGCAGCTATAGCGGGAGATCGGAGACCCAGTACTTC. This translates into CASSYSGRSETQYF. Variable domain in full (rest from reference TRBV5-1 and TRBJ2-5): KAGVTQTPRYLIKTRGQQVTLSCSPISGHRSVSWYQQTPGQGLQFLFEYFSETQRNKGNFPGRFSGRQFSNSRSEMNVSTLELGDSALYLCASSYSGRSETQYFGPGTRLLVL.

This clonotype was recorded many times. This rearrangement joins TRBV20-1 to TRBJ1-2; D not certain. The CDR3 sequence is 13 residues long. V dropped 0 bases and J dropped 0 bases, with 5 bases sitting between them. Per germline, CDR1 DFQATT and CDR2 SNEGSKA (reference sequence). The CDR3 spells CSARDQTNYGYTF. In DNA, the CDR3 is TGCAGTGCTAGAGATCAAACTAACTATGGCTACACCTTC.

This clonotype was seen more than once but under ten times. The V call is TRBV5-1, the J call TRBJ2-5, with TRBD2 identical over 8 bases. This CDR3 comprises 15 residues. The V gene end was trimmed by 4 bases and the J gene end by 5 bases; junction bases not matched to a gene: 10. Germline loops: CDR1 SGHRS, CDR2 YFSETQ. The CDR3 nucleotides read TGCGCCAGCAGCCAGACGACAGCGGGAGAGGAGACCCAGTACTTC. Translation: CASSQTTAGEETQYF.

The genes are TRBV30 and TRBJ2-2; 9 bases agree with TRBD1. The trim removed 2 bases at V and 6 bases at J, leaving 7 bases unmatched. Germline CDR1 is GTSNPN and CDR2 is SVGIG (reference sequence). This CDR3 has 15 residues. This chain's CDR3 is CAWSFRDRVSGELFF. The DNA of the CDR3 is TGTGCCTGGAGTTTCCGGGACAGGGTATCCGGGGAGCTGTTTTTT.

The sample holds many counts of this clonotype. At one boundary the junction diverges from the germline segment, which might be a read error. The chain has TRBV28 and TRBJ1-1; D remains ambiguous. From germline, CDR1 is MDHEN and CDR2 SYDVKM. This CDR3 region has 13 residues. Here the CDR3 DNA reads TGTGCCAGCAGTTCCCCCGACGGCACCCGGGGAGGCTTT. This codes for CASSSPDGTRGGF.

Here the CDR3 reads CASSPGLVPEQYF. The CDR3 DNA reads as TGTGCCAGCAGCCCGGGACTAGTACCCGAGCAGTACTTC. The chain carries TRBV5-4 and TRBJ2-7, with 8 bases aligning to TRBD2. CDR1 and CDR2 (germline): SGHNT, YYREEE (reference sequence). V shed 4 bases and J 6 bases; nucleotides not matched to a gene: 6. This CDR3 spans 13 amino acids.

This clonotype was seen at least ten times. V usage is TRBV7-9 and J usage is TRBJ2-1, with 8 bases that match TRBD2. Germline trimming cut 8 bases from V and 4 bases from J; bases unmatched to any gene: 4. The CDR3 has 13 amino acids. CDR1 SEHNR and CDR2 FQNEAQ come from the germline V gene (reference sequence). The DNA for the CDR3 is TGTGCCAGCGGCCGGGAGGGGTACAATGAGCAGTTCTTC. It translates to CASGREGYNEQFF.

The rearrangement links TRBV20-1 to TRBJ1-4; D call uncertain. The CDR3 is 12 amino acids. V was clipped by 5 bases and J by 0 bases, with 4 bases between them. Germline V CDR1 and CDR2: DFQATT, SNEGSKA (reference sequence). CDR3 bases: TGCAGTGCTCGGGCAACTAATGAAAAACTGTTTTTT. Its protein is CSARATNEKLFF.

The rearrangement uses TRBV5-1 and TRBJ2-2; D is possibly TRBD1 (6 bases). Trimming took off 3 bases at V and 2 bases at J, with 14 bases between the two ends. Germline values: CDR1 SGHRS, CDR2 YFSETQ. This CDR3 spans 16 amino acids. CDR3 protein: CASSYMTGPNTGELFF. CDR3 coding DNA: TGCGCCAGCAGCTATATGACAGGTCCAAACACCGGGGAGCTGTTTTTT. Filled out from reference TRBV5-1 and TRBJ2-2, the complete variable domain reads KAGVTQTPRYLIKTRGQQVTLSCSPISGHRSVSWYQQTPGQGLQFLFEYFSETQRNKGNFPGRFSGRQFSNSRSEMNVSTLELGDSALYLCASSYMTGPNTGELFFGEGSRLTVL.

In its sample, this clonotype was seen many times. This chain connects TRBV7-9 to TRBJ2-1; either TRBD1 or TRBD2 may fit D (5 bases each). Trimming took off 4 bases at V and 0 bases at J, with 19 bases between the two ends. From germline, CDR1 is SEHNR and CDR2 FQNEAQ (reference sequence). The CDR3 loop spans 18 amino acids. Written as DNA, the CDR3 is TGTGCCAGCAGCTCCGACGGGGCAGGAGACTTCTCCTACAATGAGCAGTTCTTC. Translating it yields CASSSDGAGDFSYNEQFF.